This T cell receptor (beta chain) was captured by sequencing in a study of CD8 T cells in ankylosing spondylitis. Study-level results: There were earlier reports of some motif variants in reactive arthritis synovial fluid and blood.

This clonotype appeared many times. Its target is not known. Each CDR3 protein is one row after TCRdb ran MiXCR on the 5' RACE reads. The sample comprises 100,000 to 150,000 distinct CDR3 sequences, 7% of which are singletons, and 10% to 15% rests with the top ten. The germline gives CDR1 MNHEY, CDR2 SMNVEV (reference sequence). Trimming took 5 bases from V and 9 from J; bases not matched to a gene: 13. The CDR3 is made up of 16 amino acids. The V and J genes are TRBV27 and TRBJ1-6; TRBD1 agrees at 7 bases. Specimen: blood, either unsorted or a sorted T cell fraction (not recorded which). The clonotype originates from a male donor with ankylosing spondylitis or in good health (not recorded which). CDR3 in amino acids: CASSVTGSAGGSPLHF. In nucleotides, the CDR3 is TGTGCCAGCAGTGTGACAGGGTCCGCCGGAGGTTCACCCCTCCACTTT.